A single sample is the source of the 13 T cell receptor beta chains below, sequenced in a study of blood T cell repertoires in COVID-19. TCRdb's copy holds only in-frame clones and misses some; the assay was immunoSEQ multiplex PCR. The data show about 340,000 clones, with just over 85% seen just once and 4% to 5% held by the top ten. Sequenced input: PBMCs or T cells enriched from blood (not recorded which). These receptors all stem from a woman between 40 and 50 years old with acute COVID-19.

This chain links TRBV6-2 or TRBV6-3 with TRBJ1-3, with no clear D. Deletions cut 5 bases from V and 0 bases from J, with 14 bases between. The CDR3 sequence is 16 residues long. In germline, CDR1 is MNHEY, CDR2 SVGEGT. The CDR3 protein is CASSRQAISSGNTIYF. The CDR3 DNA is TGTGCCAGCAGTCGGCAGGCGATTAGCTCTGGAAACACCATATATTTT.

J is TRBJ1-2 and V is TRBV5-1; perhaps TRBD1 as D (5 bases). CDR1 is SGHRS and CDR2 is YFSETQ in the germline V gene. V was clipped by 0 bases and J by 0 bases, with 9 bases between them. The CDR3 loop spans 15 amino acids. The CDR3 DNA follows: TGCGCCAGCAGCTTGGGAAGGGGTGCTAACTATGGCTACACCTTC. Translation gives CASSLGRGANYGYTF.

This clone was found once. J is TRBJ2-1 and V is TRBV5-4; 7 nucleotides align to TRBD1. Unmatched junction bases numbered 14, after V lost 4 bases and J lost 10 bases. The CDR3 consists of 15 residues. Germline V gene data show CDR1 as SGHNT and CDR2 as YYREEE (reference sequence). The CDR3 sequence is CASSLPGQRAWEQFF. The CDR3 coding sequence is TGTGCCAGCAGCCTACCGGGACAGAGGGCTTGGGAGCAGTTCTTC.

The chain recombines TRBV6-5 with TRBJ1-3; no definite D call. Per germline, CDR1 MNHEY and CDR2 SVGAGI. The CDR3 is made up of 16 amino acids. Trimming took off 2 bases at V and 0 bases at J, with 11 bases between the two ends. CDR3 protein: CASSYGRASSGNTIYF. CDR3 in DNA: TGTGCCAGCAGTTACGGGCGGGCGAGCTCTGGAAACACCATATATTTT.

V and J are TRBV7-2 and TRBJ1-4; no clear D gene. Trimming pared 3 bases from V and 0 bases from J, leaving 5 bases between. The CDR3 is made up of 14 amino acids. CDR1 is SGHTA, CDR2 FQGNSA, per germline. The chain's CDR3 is CASSFFATNEKLFF. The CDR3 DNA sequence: TGTGCCAGCAGCTTTTTCGCAACTAATGAAAAACTGTTTTTT. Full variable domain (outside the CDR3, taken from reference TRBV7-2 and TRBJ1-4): GAGVSQSPSNKVTEKGKDVELRCDPISGHTALYWYRQSLGQGLEFLIYFQGNSAPDKSGLPSDRFSAERTGGSVSTLTIQRTQQEDSAVYLCASSFFATNEKLFFGSGTQLSVL.

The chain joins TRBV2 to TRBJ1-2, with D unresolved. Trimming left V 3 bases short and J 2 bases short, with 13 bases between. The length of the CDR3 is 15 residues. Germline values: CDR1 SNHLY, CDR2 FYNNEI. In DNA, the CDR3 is TGTGCCAGCAGTGATTTGGGCCTCTCCAACTATGGCTACACCTTC. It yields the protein CASSDLGLSNYGYTF.

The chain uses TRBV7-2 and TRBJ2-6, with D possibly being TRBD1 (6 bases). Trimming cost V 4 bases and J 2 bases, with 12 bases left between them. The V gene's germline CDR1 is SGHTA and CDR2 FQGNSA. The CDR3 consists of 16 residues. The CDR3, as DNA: TGTGCCAGCAGCTCGACAGGTCCGGCTGGGGCCAACGTCCTGACTTTC. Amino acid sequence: CASSSTGPAGANVLTF. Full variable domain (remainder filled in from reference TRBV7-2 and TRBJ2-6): GAGVSQSPSNKVTEKGKDVELRCDPISGHTALYWYRQSLGQGLEFLIYFQGNSAPDKSGLPSDRFSAERTGGSVSTLTIQRTQQEDSAVYLCASSSTGPAGANVLTFGAGSRLTVL.

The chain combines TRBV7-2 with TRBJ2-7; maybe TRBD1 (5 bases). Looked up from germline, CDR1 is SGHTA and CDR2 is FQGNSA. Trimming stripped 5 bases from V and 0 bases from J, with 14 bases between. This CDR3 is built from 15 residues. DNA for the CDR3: TGTGCCAGCAGCCAAACCAGGGTTTACTCCTACGAGCAGTACTTC. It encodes CASSQTRVYSYEQYF.

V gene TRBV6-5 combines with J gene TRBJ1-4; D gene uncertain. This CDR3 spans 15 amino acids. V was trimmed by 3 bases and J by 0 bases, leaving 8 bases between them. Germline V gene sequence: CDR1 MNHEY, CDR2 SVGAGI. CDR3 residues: CASSYGLTTNEKLFF. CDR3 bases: TGTGCCAGCAGTTATGGACTTACAACTAATGAAAAACTGTTTTTT.

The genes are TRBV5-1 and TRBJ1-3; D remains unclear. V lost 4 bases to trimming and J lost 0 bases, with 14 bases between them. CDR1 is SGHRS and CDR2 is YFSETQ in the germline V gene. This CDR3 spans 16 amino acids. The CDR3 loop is CASSTVGVSSGNTIYF. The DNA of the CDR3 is TGCGCCAGCAGCACGGTCGGGGTAAGCTCTGGAAACACCATATATTTT.

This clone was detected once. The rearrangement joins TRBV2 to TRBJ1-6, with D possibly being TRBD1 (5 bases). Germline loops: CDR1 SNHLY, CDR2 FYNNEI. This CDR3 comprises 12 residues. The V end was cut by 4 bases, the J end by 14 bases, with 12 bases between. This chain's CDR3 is CASSVEGNTLHF. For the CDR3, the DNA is TGTGCCAGCAGTGTGGAGGGGAACACCCTCCACTTT.

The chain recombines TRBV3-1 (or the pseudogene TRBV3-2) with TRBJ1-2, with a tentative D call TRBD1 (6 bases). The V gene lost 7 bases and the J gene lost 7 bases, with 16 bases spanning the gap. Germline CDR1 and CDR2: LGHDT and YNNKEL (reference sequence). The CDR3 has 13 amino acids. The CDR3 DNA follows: TGTGCCAGCACCGACCAGGGGTCCCTTGGCTACACCTTC. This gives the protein CASTDQGSLGYTF.

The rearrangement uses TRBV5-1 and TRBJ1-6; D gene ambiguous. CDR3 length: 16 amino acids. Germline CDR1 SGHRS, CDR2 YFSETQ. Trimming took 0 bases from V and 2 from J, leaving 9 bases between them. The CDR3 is CASSLESTTYNSPLHF. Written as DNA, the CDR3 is TGCGCCAGCAGCTTGGAGTCAACTACCTATAATTCACCCCTCCACTTT.